This T cell receptor (beta chain) originates from a study of OX40 agonist ivuxolimab in advanced cancers. Germline CDR1 SEHNR, CDR2 FQNEAQ (reference sequence). With 4 bases removed from V and 9 bases from J, the gap between germline ends came to 16 bases. This CDR3 comprises 14 residues. TCRdb keeps only in-frame clones here, not all; method: immunoSEQ multiplex PCR. The sample holds tens of thousands of clones, more than 85% seen once. This clonotype was obtained from an adult with an advanced solid tumor such as melanoma, head and neck, liver or kidney cancer. The source was CD4+ or CD8+ T cells sorted from blood, collected in a trial of the OX40 agonist ivuxolimab. This chain connects TRBV7-9 to TRBJ2-1; D possibly corresponds to TRBD2 (5 bases). CDR3 in amino acids: CASSSSGPWAEQFF. In DNA, the CDR3 is TGTGCCAGCAGCTCGAGCGGACCCTGGGCTGAGCAGTTCTTC. The full variable domain, its missing parts supplied by reference TRBV7-9 and TRBJ2-1, is DTGVSQNPRHKITKRGQNVTFRCDPISEHNRLYWYRQTLGQGPEFLTYFQNEAQLEKSRLLSDRFSAERPKGSFSTLEIQRTEQGDSAMYLCASSSSGPWAEQFFGPGTRLTVL.